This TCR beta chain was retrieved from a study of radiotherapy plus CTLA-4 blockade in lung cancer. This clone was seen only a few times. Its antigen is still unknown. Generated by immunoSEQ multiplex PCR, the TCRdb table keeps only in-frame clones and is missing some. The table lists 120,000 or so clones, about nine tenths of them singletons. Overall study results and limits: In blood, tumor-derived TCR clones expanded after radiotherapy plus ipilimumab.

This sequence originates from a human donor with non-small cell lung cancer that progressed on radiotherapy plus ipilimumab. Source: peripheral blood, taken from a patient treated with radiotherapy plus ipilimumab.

The CDR3 DNA follows: TGTGCCATCCAGGGGGCAACTAATGAAAAACTGTTTTTT. This sequence encodes CAIQGATNEKLFF. The genes are TRBV10-3 and TRBJ1-4; TRBD1 matches 7 bases. The J segment lost 0 bases and the V segment lost 8 bases, leaving 0 bases of the junction unmatched. Germline CDR1 ENHRY, CDR2 SYGVKD. This CDR3 is 13 amino acids long.